This T cell receptor beta chain was sequenced in a study of blood T cells in healthy people across ages. This clonotype appeared a few times. A second roughly 6 to 12 cycle PCR used barcoded and J-beta primers. From the 5' RACE reads, TCRdb called clonotypes with MiXCR, one entry per CDR3 protein. The table shows more than 900,000 distinct CDR3 sequences, with 20% to 25% occurring only once. Germline V gene lookup returns CDR1 SGHRS and CDR2 YFSETQ. The CDR3 length is 15 residues. These data are also associated with another study on T cells of mothers and their children.

Specimen: blood. The chain couples TRBV5-1 to TRBJ2-5, with 15 bases identical to TRBD2. The J call is doubtful: the DNA matches TRBJ2-1 better. This receptor was taken from a girl aged 2 to 10 in good health. The CDR3 nucleotides are TGCGCCAGCAGCTCCTGGACTAGCGGGGGGGTCGAGCAGTTCTTC. This encodes CASSSWTSGGVEQFF.